This T cell receptor beta chain was captured by sequencing in a study of technical replicates of blood from several donors. Turning to this clone: At one end the junction does not follow the germline gene, possibly because of a read error.

Profiled with immunoSEQ multiplex PCR; TCRdb holds only in-frame clones, not every one. The sample has some 91,000 clones, more than 90% seen once. The sequencing sample was made of T cells isolated from PBMCs. This sequence originates from a human donor in good health.

CDR3: CASSLSPGQDFRF. The CDR3 coding sequence is TGTGCCAGCAGTTTATCCCCGGGACAGGACTTTCGCTTC. V gene TRBV27 combines with J gene TRBJ2-7, with 8 nucleotides matching TRBD1. CDR1 and CDR2 (germline): MNHEY, SMNVEV (reference sequence). This CDR3 has 13 amino acids.